This TCR beta chain was obtained from a study of molecular identifiers for immune sequencing clone quantification. Trimming removed 1 base from V and 2 bases from J; junction bases left unmatched: 4. Germline lookup yields CDR1 SGHTA and CDR2 FQGNSA. There are 16 residues in the CDR3. Libraries for naive CD8 T cells, which were made from about 20,000 to 1,000,000 sorted cells, drew on 10%, 30% or 50% of the RNA. Preparation of the bulk TCR libraries relied on previously described methods and listed TCR primers. TCRdb called the PCR reads again in MiXCR, with one record for every CDR3 protein. The data hold approximately 670,000 distinct CDR3 sequences, with less than 20% observed a single time. In this sample, this clonotype turned up once.

Sequences were obtained from naive CD8+ T cells from blood, with Jurkat cell RNA spiked in. Stated subset: FACS-sorted CD8+CD4-CCR7+CD45RA+ naive T cells. This receptor was obtained from a human donor in good health. Some libraries in this study had Jurkat cell RNA spiked in. This sequence joins TRBV7-2 and TRBJ2-3; 9 positions match TRBD2. The CDR3 sequence is CASSLVAGAYTDTQYF. The DNA of the CDR3 is TGTGCCAGCAGCTTAGTAGCGGGAGCCTACACAGATACGCAGTATTTT.